This TCR beta chain is drawn from a study of OX40 agonist ivuxolimab in advanced cancers. The table came from immunoSEQ multiplex PCR; TCRdb's copy has only in-frame clones and leaves some out. The sample includes 70,000 to 95,000 clones, around 90% of them seen just once. Germline V gene sequence: CDR1 ENHRY, CDR2 SYGVKD. Trimming removed 2 bases at V and 6 bases at J, with 10 bases between. The CDR3 totals 13 residues. This clone has a single count. Sequencing used CD4+ or CD8+ T cells sorted from blood, obtained in a trial of the OX40 agonist ivuxolimab. The gene calls are TRBV10-3 and TRBJ1-2, with D possibly matching TRBD1 (5 bases). This receptor was obtained from an adult with an advanced solid tumor such as melanoma, head and neck, liver or kidney cancer. The DNA of the CDR3 is TGTGCCATCAGTGAGGAGGGGAAGAATGGCTACACCTTC. This codes for CAISEEGKNGYTF.